Following are 25 T cell receptor beta chains from one sample sequenced in a study of blood T cells in healthy people across ages. A J-beta primer mix and a sample-barcoded 5' primer were used in a second PCR of about 7 to 12 cycles. TCRdb used MiXCR to reprocess the 5' RACE reads, holding one entry per CDR3 protein. The table has 1.5 million to 2 million distinct CDR3 sequences, 28% seen once. Sequencing input: blood. The origin of the receptors is a woman aged 30 to 39 in good health.

This clonotype appeared a few times. As DNA, the CDR3 is TGTGCCAGCAGTCAGACCGGGACAGGGGTTGAGCAGTACTTC. Residues: CASSQTGTGVEQYF. V gene TRBV28 combines with J gene TRBJ2-4; 10 bases agree with TRBD1. V dropped 5 bases and J dropped 13; count of bases not matched to a gene: 11. Germline V gene data show CDR1 as MDHEN and CDR2 as SYDVKM. The CDR3 totals 14 residues. The complete variable domain, with remaining parts taken from reference TRBV28 and TRBJ2-4, reads DVKVTQSSRYLVKRTGEKVFLECVQDMDHENMFWYRQDPGLGLRLIYFSYDVKMKEKGDIPEGYSVSREKKERFSLILESASTNQTSMYLCASSQTGTGVEQYFGAGTRLSVL.

This clonotype was seen many times. The CDR3 sequence is CASSLVSTHPFVQFF. CDR3 coding DNA: TGTGCCAGCAGCTTAGTTTCCACCCATCCGTTTGTGCAGTTCTTC. V is TRBV11-2 and J is TRBJ2-1, with D unresolved. Germline V lookup: CDR1 SGHAT, CDR2 FQNNGV. The CDR3 is 15 residues long. Deletions cut 1 base from V and 12 bases from J, with 19 bases between.

This clonotype was detected only a few times. Written as DNA, the CDR3 is TGCAGTGCTAGAGAACCCATGAGGGGAAATCAGCCCCAGCATTTT. It encodes CSAREPMRGNQPQHF. The V call is TRBV20-1, the J call TRBJ1-5, with D possibly TRBD1 on 5 matching bases. This CDR3 region has 15 residues. Germline CDR1 reads DFQATT; CDR2 reads SNEGSKA (reference sequence). Between the trimmed V and J ends, which lost 0 bases and 4 bases, there was a span of 13 bases.

Comment on this clonotype: Given a much more abundant clone one base away, this may be a read error. This rearrangement joins TRBV15 to TRBJ2-7; no reliable D call. CDR3 length: 16 residues. The V gene's germline CDR1 is LNHNV and CDR2 YYDKDF (reference sequence). CDR3 sequence: CATSRGAERSSCEQYF. The CDR3 bases are TGTGCCACCAGCAGAGGTGCGGAGCGCTCGTCCTGCGAGCAGTACTTC.

In this sample, this clonotype turned up many times. The chain joins TRBV5-4 to TRBJ2-1, with D maybe TRBD1 (6 bases). Trimming cost V 1 base and J 0 bases, with 14 bases left between them. This CDR3 is built from 17 residues. Germline V lookup: CDR1 SGHNT, CDR2 YYREEE (reference sequence). Here the CDR3 DNA reads TGTGCCAGCAGCTTGTATTGGGGGCCCAGCTCCTACAATGAGCAGTTCTTC. It specifies CASSLYWGPSSYNEQFF. The full variable domain, its missing parts supplied by reference TRBV5-4 and TRBJ2-1, is ETGVTQSPTHLIKTRGQQVTLRCSSQSGHNTVSWYQQALGQGPQFIFQYYREEENGRGNFPPRFSGLQFPNYSSELNVNALELDDSALYLCASSLYWGPSSYNEQFFGPGTRLTVL.

This clonotype was detected only a few times. The rearrangement joins TRBV18 to TRBJ2-7; D is unclear. Germline assignment: CDR1 KGHSH and CDR2 LQKENI. This CDR3 comprises 14 residues. V was trimmed by 3 bases and J by 3 bases, leaving 12 bases between them. The CDR3 coding sequence is TGTGCCAGCTCACCGCCCCCGGACCGCTACGAGCAGTACTTC. It encodes CASSPPPDRYEQYF.

J is TRBJ2-7 and V is TRBV7-9; possibly TRBD1 or TRBD2 for D (6 bases each). Germline V gene lookup returns CDR1 SEHNR and CDR2 FQNEAQ (reference sequence). Trimming stripped 1 base from V and 0 bases from J, with 16 bases between. The CDR3 is 17 residues long. The CDR3 sequence: CASSLEGGQRSSYEQYF. CDR3 DNA sequence: TGTGCCAGCAGCTTAGAGGGGGGTCAAAGGAGCTCCTACGAGCAGTACTTC.

About this clonotype itself: This may stem from a read error, because a much larger clone lies one nucleotide away. The chain carries TRBV6-2 or TRBV6-3 and TRBJ2-5; D not resolved. The V and J ends lost 6 bases and 2 bases respectively, with 13 bases between them. The CDR3 has 14 residues. Germline V gene sequence: CDR1 MNHEY, CDR2 SVGEGT. The CDR3 protein is CASRRRAVQETQYF. The CDR3 bases are TGTGCCAGCAGACGCCGGGCAGTTCAAGAGACCCAGTACTTC.

This clonotype came up a few times. The genes are TRBV7-8 and TRBJ2-7, with D perhaps matching TRBD1 or TRBD2 (5 bases each). The germline CDR1 and CDR2 sequences are SGHVS and FQNEAQ. The length of the CDR3 is 15 residues. Trimming pared 4 bases from V and 6 bases from J, leaving 19 bases between. CDR3 amino acids: CASSSRRGASGEQYF. DNA for the CDR3: TGTGCCAGCAGCTCCCGGCGAGGGGCATCTGGCGAGCAGTACTTC.

The chain has TRBV20-1 and TRBJ1-2; TRBD1 matches at 9 bases. CDR1 DFQATT and CDR2 SNEGSKA come from the germline V gene (reference sequence). The length of the CDR3 is 16 residues. The V segment lost 1 base and the J segment 5 bases; nucleotides outside the gene matches: 11. The CDR3 sequence is CSARVGPGQGKYGYTF. CDR3 nucleotide sequence: TGCAGTGCTAGAGTAGGCCCGGGACAGGGCAAATATGGCTACACCTTC.

The chain recombines TRBV5-1 with TRBJ2-7; 14 bases map to TRBD2. This CDR3 has 17 amino acids. Germline V gene data show CDR1 as SGHRS and CDR2 as YFSETQ. V dropped 4 bases and J dropped 0; count of bases not matched to a gene: 6. The CDR3 is CASSTGLAGGRSYEQYF. CDR3 DNA sequence: TGCGCCAGCAGCACCGGACTAGCGGGGGGCCGCTCCTACGAGCAGTACTTC.

The chain combines TRBV18 with TRBJ2-3; D is unclear. This CDR3 is 15 amino acids long. Trimming took 0 bases from V and 2 from J, leaving 9 bases between them. The germline CDR1 and CDR2 sequences are KGHSH and LQKENI. In DNA, the CDR3 is TGTGCCAGCTCACCACCAGTGACGGTCACAGATACGCAGTATTTT. Protein product: CASSPPVTVTDTQYF.

V usage is TRBV2 and J usage is TRBJ2-3, with unresolved D. This CDR3 contains 13 residues. The germline gives CDR1 SNHLY, CDR2 FYNNEI. Trimming removed 8 bases from V and 4 bases from J, with 13 bases in between. This CDR3 is CASCHRWSDTQYF. The DNA for the CDR3 is TGTGCCAGCTGTCACCGGTGGTCAGATACGCAGTATTTT.

This clonotype was seen repeatedly, ten times or more. The chain is built from TRBV6-1 and TRBJ2-5; D perhaps matches TRBD2 (6 bases). V lost 9 bases and J 8 bases, leaving 16 bases between the germline ends. The CDR3 length is 12 residues. Germline-derived CDR1 and CDR2 are MNHNS and SASEGT. The CDR3 DNA sequence: TGTGCCAGTACCTCGGGAGTTCAAACCCAGTACTTC. Amino acids: CASTSGVQTQYF.

In its sample, this clonotype was seen many times. The chain carries TRBV7-2 and TRBJ2-7; TRBD2 matches 7 bases. V lost 4 bases and J lost 3; bases outside the gene matches: 6. CDR1 is SGHTA and CDR2 is FQGNSA in the germline V gene. The CDR3 contains 14 residues. DNA for the CDR3: TGTGCCAGCAGCTCGCAGGGCGGGGGCTACGAGCAGTACTTC. This gives the protein CASSSQGGGYEQYF.

This clonotype was counted at least ten times. The rearrangement uses TRBV20-1 and TRBJ2-1; D is possibly TRBD2 (5 bases). CDR3 length: 11 residues. Germline CDR1 DFQATT, CDR2 SNEGSKA (reference sequence). Trimming took 6 bases from V and 8 from J, leaving 11 bases between them. The CDR3 sequence is CSAGRVDEQFF. The CDR3 nucleotides are TGCAGTGCAGGGAGAGTCGATGAGCAGTTCTTC.

This clonotype was picked up many times. A much larger clone lies a single base off, so this may be a read error. The CDR3 reads CSAREAQGGYEQYF. CDR3 bases: TGCAGTGCTAGAGAGGCACAGGGGGGCTACGAGCAGTACTTC. The rearrangement joins TRBV20-1 to TRBJ2-7; 8 bases align to TRBD1. The V gene end was trimmed by 0 bases and the J gene end by 3 bases; junction bases not matched to a gene: 4. The CDR3 contains 14 residues. From germline, CDR1 is DFQATT and CDR2 SNEGSKA (reference sequence).

On this clonotype: One end of the junction does not line up with germline, which may come from a read error. The chain combines TRBV12-3 or TRBV12-4 with TRBJ1-2; the D gene is possibly TRBD1 (5 bases). This CDR3 has 13 residues. The CDR3 spells CASSPDSHYGHTF. The CDR3 DNA sequence: TGTGCCAGCAGCCCTGACAGCCACTATGGCCACACCTTC.

The rearrangement uses TRBV20-1 and TRBJ2-7; TRBD2 aligns across 7 bases. In germline, CDR1 is DFQATT, CDR2 SNEGSKA (reference sequence). The V gene end was trimmed by 6 bases and the J gene end by 4 bases; junction bases not matched to a gene: 9. The CDR3 runs 13 residues. The CDR3 sequence is CSALVGGIYEQYF. The CDR3 DNA reads TGCAGTGCACTCGTGGGGGGGATTTACGAGCAGTACTTC.

A few counts support this clonotype. The CDR3, as DNA: TGCAGCGCAGTGTGGGCAACTAATGAAAAACTGTTTTTT. Amino acids: CSAVWATNEKLFF. The V gene is TRBV29-1, the J gene TRBJ1-4; D gene ambiguous. This CDR3 comprises 13 residues. Trimming took off 7 bases at V and 0 bases at J, with 9 bases between the two ends. CDR1 SQVTM and CDR2 ANQGSEA come from the germline V gene.

The chain uses TRBV7-2 and TRBJ1-1; D remains ambiguous. V lost 6 bases to trimming and J lost 1 base, with 9 bases between them. There are 13 residues in the CDR3. CDR1 SGHTA and CDR2 FQGNSA come from the germline V gene. CDR3 region: CASRAESNTEAFF. DNA of the CDR3: TGTGCCAGCAGAGCGGAATCGAACACTGAAGCTTTCTTT.

The sample holds a few counts of this clonotype. The CDR3 bases are TGTGCCAGCAGCCCAGAGGGCGGGATCGACTACGAGCAGTACTTC. This gives the protein CASSPEGGIDYEQYF. The V and J genes are TRBV21-1 and TRBJ2-7; the table's D call TRBD1 went unverified against the DNA. TRBV21-1 counts as a pseudogene. The CDR3 covers 15 residues.

This clonotype appeared a single time. J is TRBJ2-1 and V is TRBV27, with unresolved D. V was trimmed by 3 bases and J by 1 base, leaving 10 bases between them. CDR3 size: 15 residues. Germline-derived CDR1 and CDR2 are MNHEY and SMNVEV (reference sequence). In nucleotides, the CDR3 is TGTGCCAGCAGTTTCGACACGGCTTCCTACAATGAGCAGTTCTTC. Amino acids: CASSFDTASYNEQFF.

This rearrangement joins TRBV20-1 to TRBJ2-7; D possibly matches TRBD1 or TRBD2 (5 bases each). V dropped 2 bases and J dropped 4 bases, with 12 bases sitting between them. CDR1 is DFQATT and CDR2 is SNEGSKA in the germline V gene (reference sequence). The CDR3 is made up of 13 amino acids. For the CDR3, the DNA is TGCAGTGCTAGACAGGGAGAGACGTACGAGCAGTACTTC. Protein: CSARQGETYEQYF.

This clonotype was seen a few times. V and J are TRBV7-2 and TRBJ2-1, with TRBD2 matching 11 bases. The CDR3 is made up of 17 amino acids. Germline CDR1 reads SGHTA; CDR2 reads FQGNSA. V was clipped by 4 bases and J by 0 bases; unmatched bases: 5. This CDR3 is CASSSTSGIDSYNEQFF. The CDR3 region has the DNA TGTGCCAGCAGCTCGACTAGCGGGATTGACTCCTACAATGAGCAGTTCTTC.